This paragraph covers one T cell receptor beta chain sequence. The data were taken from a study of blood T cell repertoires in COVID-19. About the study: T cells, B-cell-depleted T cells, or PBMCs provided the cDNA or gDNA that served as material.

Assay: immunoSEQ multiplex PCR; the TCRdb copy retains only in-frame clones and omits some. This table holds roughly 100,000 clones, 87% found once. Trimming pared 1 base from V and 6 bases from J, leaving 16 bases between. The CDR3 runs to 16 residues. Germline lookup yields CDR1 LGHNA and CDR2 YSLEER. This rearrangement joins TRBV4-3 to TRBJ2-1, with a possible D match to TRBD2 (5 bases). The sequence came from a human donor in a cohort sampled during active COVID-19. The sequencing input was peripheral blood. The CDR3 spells CASSQGSGLPVNEQFF. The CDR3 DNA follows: TGCGCCAGCAGCCAAGGGTCAGGACTCCCTGTCAATGAGCAGTTCTTC.